Given below is one T cell receptor (beta chain) in context. This specimen belongs to a study of blood T cell repertoires in COVID-19. Study overall: Collection of acute and convalescent COVID-19 samples took place in the United States, Italy and Spain. T cells, B-cell-depleted T cells, or PBMCs provided the cDNA or gDNA that served as material.

This CDR3 spans 14 amino acids. Trimming left V 6 bases short and J 1 base short, with 11 bases between. CDR1 is SGHKS and CDR2 is YYEKEE in the germline V gene (reference sequence). Seattle's cohort entered during active infection and was followed longitudinally. Original processing methods: Nucleated cell number was recorded as an estimate derived from reference gene primer amplification. Produced via immunoSEQ multiplex PCR; TCRdb's table is partial and in-frame only. That table furnishes V, J and clone size, whereas the DNA furnished D and trimming. The sample shows 180,000 or so clones, about four fifths of them seen only once.

Sequencing was carried out using peripheral blood. The chain has TRBV5-5 and TRBJ2-1, with D perhaps TRBD1 (6 bases). This sequence originates from a woman aged 35 to 49 with COVID-19, enrolled during active disease. Written as DNA, the CDR3 is TGTGCCAGCAACCCAGGGGTTTCCTACAATGAGCAGTTCTTC. Translated, it gives CASNPGVSYNEQFF.